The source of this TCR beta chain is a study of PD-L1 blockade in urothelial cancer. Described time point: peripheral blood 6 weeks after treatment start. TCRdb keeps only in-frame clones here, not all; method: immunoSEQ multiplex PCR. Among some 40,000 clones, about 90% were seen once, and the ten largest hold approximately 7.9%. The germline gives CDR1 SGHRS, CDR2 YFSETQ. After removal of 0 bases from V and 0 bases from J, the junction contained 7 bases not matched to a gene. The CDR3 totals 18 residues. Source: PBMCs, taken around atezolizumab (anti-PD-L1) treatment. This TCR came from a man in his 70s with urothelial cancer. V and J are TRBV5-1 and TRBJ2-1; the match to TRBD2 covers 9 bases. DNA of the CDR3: TGCGCCAGCAGCTTGGTAGTTAGCGGGAGCATCTCCTACAATGAGCAGTTCTTC. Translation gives CASSLVVSGSISYNEQFF.